The 21 T cell receptor beta chains presented below share a single source sample, sequenced in a study of T-cell reconstitution after alpha-beta-depleted transplantation in children. Unique molecular identifiers were incorporated into the prepared TCRbeta library. TCRdb reprocessed the PCR reads with MiXCR, giving one entry per CDR3 protein. The repertoire holds about 980,000 distinct CDR3 sequences, with around 30% as singletons. The specimen comprised PBMCs, mostly from graft donor cells, sampled 360 days after TCRalphabeta/CD19-depleted stem cell transplant. These receptors all come from a boy in the first two years of life who had a stem cell transplant for SCID, so the T cells may come from the graft donor.

CDR3 sequence reads: CASSSDRVTETQYF. The DNA of the CDR3 is TGTGCCAGCAGCTCGGACAGGGTAACGGAGACCCAGTACTTC. This sequence joins TRBV11-1 and TRBJ2-5; 8 nucleotides align to TRBD1. In germline, CDR1 is SGHAT, CDR2 FQDESV (reference sequence). V shed 4 bases, J shed 5 bases, and the junction held 6 bases outside the gene matches. This CDR3 spans 14 amino acids.

This clonotype was observed a few times. V is TRBV4-1 and J is TRBJ1-1; the match to TRBD1 covers 8 bases. The trim removed 6 bases at V and 1 base at J, leaving 4 bases unmatched. The germline gives CDR1 MGHRA, CDR2 YSYEKL. CDR3 length equals 14 residues. The DNA for the CDR3 is TGCGCCAGCAGACGGGACAGGAAGAACACTGAAGCTTTCTTT. Translation gives CASRRDRKNTEAFF.

This chain joins TRBV6-1 and TRBJ1-2; no clear D. The germline V gene encodes CDR1 MNHNS and CDR2 SASEGT. Trimming left V 7 bases short and J 5 bases short, with 14 bases between. The CDR3 runs to 13 residues. CDR3 region: CASTSPGSYGYTF. CDR3 nucleotides: TGTGCCAGCACCTCACCCGGGTCTTATGGCTACACCTTC.

The chain has TRBV11-2 and TRBJ2-1; D call uncertain. CDR1 and CDR2 from the germline V gene are SGHAT and FQNNGV. V was trimmed by 2 bases and J by 5 bases, leaving 10 bases between them. The CDR3 consists of 14 residues. The DNA for the CDR3 is TGTGCCAGCAGCTTATCCGGAAAAAACAATGAGCAGTTCTTC. This translates into CASSLSGKNNEQFF.

The rearrangement links TRBV28 to TRBJ2-7; the D gene is possibly TRBD2 (6 bases). Trimming pared 8 bases from V and 1 base from J, leaving 15 bases between. The CDR3 length is 14 residues. Germline V CDR1 and CDR2: MDHEN, SYDVKM. CDR3 sequence reads: CASRRVDTSYEQYF. The CDR3 DNA reads as TGTGCCAGCCGGAGGGTCGATACTTCCTACGAGCAGTACTTC.

This clonotype was counted a few times. CDR3 in DNA: TGTGCCAGCAGTTACTCGAGTTGGGGGACTAGCGGGGGGTTCGCGAACACCGGGGAGCTGTTTTTT. It codes for CASSYSSWGTSGGFANTGELFF. The genes are TRBV6-2 or TRBV6-3 and TRBJ2-2; 15 bases agree with TRBD2. The germline V gene has CDR1 MNHEY and CDR2 SVGEGT. Trimming at V came to 0 bases and at J to 0 bases, leaving 11 bases not matched to a gene. The CDR3 consists of 22 residues.

The V call is TRBV10-3, the J call TRBJ2-1, with D maybe TRBD2 (6 bases). The CDR3 spans 13 residues. Looked up from germline, CDR1 is ENHRY and CDR2 is SYGVKD. Trimming removed 5 bases from V and 7 bases from J, with 12 bases in between. The CDR3 coding sequence is TGTGCCATCAGTCCCCTAGCGTGGAATGAGCAGTTCTTC. Translated, it gives CAISPLAWNEQFF.

The chain links TRBV18 to TRBJ2-2; unclear D gene. Trimming pared 3 bases from V and 6 bases from J, leaving 11 bases between. The CDR3 length is 14 residues. CDR1 is KGHSH and CDR2 is LQKENI in the germline V gene. The CDR3 nucleotides are TGTGCCAGCTCACCGAGCTTGGGCGCCGGGGAGCTGTTTTTT. Residues: CASSPSLGAGELFF.

CDR3 nucleotides: TGTGCCAGCAGTTCCCAGGGGGGAGGAATATCCTACGAGCAGTACTTC. This codes for CASSSQGGGISYEQYF. The genes are TRBV5-5 and TRBJ2-7, with a weak D call TRBD1 (7 bases). This CDR3 spans 16 amino acids. Germline loops: CDR1 SGHKS, CDR2 YYEKEE (reference sequence). V lost 5 bases and J lost 1, with 19 bases in between. Complete variable domain (other parts from reference TRBV5-5 and TRBJ2-7): DAGVTQSPTHLIKTRGQQVTLRCSPISGHKSVSWYQQVLGQGPQFIFQYYEKEERGRGNFPDRFSARQFPNYSSELNVNALLLGDSALYLCASSSQGGGISYEQYFGPGTRLTVT.

This clonotype came up a few times. The rearrangement uses TRBV2 and TRBJ2-1, with 11 bases identical to TRBD2. The V segment lost 6 bases and the J segment 5 bases; nucleotides outside the gene matches: 6. Looked up from germline, CDR1 is SNHLY and CDR2 is FYNNEI. This CDR3 spans 15 amino acids. Here the CDR3 reads CASRGPGLADNEQFF. For the CDR3, the DNA is TGTGCCAGCAGAGGACCGGGACTAGCGGACAATGAGCAGTTCTTC.

This clonotype was seen a few times. The V gene is TRBV18, the J gene TRBJ2-2; no reliable D call. Trimming took 2 bases from V and 2 from J, leaving 15 bases between them. Looked up from germline, CDR1 is KGHSH and CDR2 is LQKENI. This CDR3 is 17 amino acids long. CDR3 in amino acids: CASSPFVRGSNTGELFF. CDR3 DNA: TGTGCCAGCTCACCATTCGTAAGAGGCAGCAACACCGGGGAGCTGTTTTTT.

This chain connects TRBV15 to TRBJ2-1; 8 bases map to TRBD1. The V segment lost 2 bases and the J segment 7 bases; nucleotides outside the gene matches: 4. This CDR3 is built from 14 residues. The germline gives CDR1 LNHNV, CDR2 YYDKDF (reference sequence). CDR3 DNA: TGTGCCACCAGCAGACCTAGGACAGGGAATGAGCAGTTCTTC. Its protein product is CATSRPRTGNEQFF.

The V gene is TRBV10-3, the J gene TRBJ1-6; 9 nucleotides match TRBD1. The trim removed 4 bases at V and 7 bases at J, leaving 5 bases unmatched. The CDR3 contains 15 residues. Germline loops: CDR1 ENHRY, CDR2 SYGVKD. DNA for the CDR3: TGTGCCATCAGTGCTGATGGACAGGGGAATTCACCCCTCCACTTT. Translation gives CAISADGQGNSPLHF.

CDR3 loop: CASSRLGSGGANEQFF. For the CDR3, the DNA is TGCGCCAGCAGCCGGCTAGGTAGCGGGGGGGCCAATGAGCAGTTCTTC. The rearrangement links TRBV5-1 to TRBJ2-1; TRBD2 matches at 11 bases. The J segment lost 6 bases and the V segment lost 4 bases, leaving 9 bases of the junction unmatched. Germline assignment: CDR1 SGHRS and CDR2 YFSETQ. The CDR3 loop spans 16 amino acids.

The CDR3 spells CASSLRSVGAGNNEQFF. The CDR3 DNA reads as TGTGCCAGCAGCTTAAGGTCTGTAGGGGCAGGGAACAATGAGCAGTTCTTC. The chain is built from TRBV13 and TRBJ2-1; tentatively, D is TRBD1 (5 bases). Germline loops: CDR1 PRHDT, CDR2 FYEKMQ (reference sequence). V was pared by 2 bases and J by 5 bases, with 19 bases between. CDR3 length: 17 residues.

The chain recombines TRBV4-1 with TRBJ2-3, with a possible D match to TRBD2 (8 bases). The V gene lost 4 bases and the J gene lost 2 bases, with 16 bases spanning the gap. The CDR3 length is 16 residues. Per germline, CDR1 MGHRA and CDR2 YSYEKL. In DNA, the CDR3 is TGCGCCAGCAGCCCTCAGGGGGGACTAGACACAGATACGCAGTATTTT. Its protein is CASSPQGGLDTDTQYF.

The chain is built from TRBV7-7 and TRBJ2-7, with D hard to call. The CDR3 length is 15 residues. Looked up from germline, CDR1 is SSHAT and CDR2 is FNYEAQ (reference sequence). The V gene lost 3 bases and the J gene lost 0 bases, with 12 bases spanning the gap. The CDR3 is CASSFGSEASYEQYF. In DNA form, the CDR3 reads TGTGCCAGCAGCTTTGGTTCTGAAGCCTCCTACGAGCAGTACTTC.

In this sample, this clonotype turned up a few times. This sequence joins TRBV2 and TRBJ1-5; TRBD1 is a possible D gene (5 bases). The germline V and J ends were trimmed by 3 bases and 11 bases, with 20 bases remaining between them. This CDR3 spans 15 amino acids. Germline V lookup: CDR1 SNHLY, CDR2 FYNNEI. For the CDR3, the DNA is TGTGCCAGCAGTGACGCAGGGCCCCTAGGAGGGACCCAGCATTTT. This gives the protein CASSDAGPLGGTQHF.

The V gene is TRBV5-1, the J gene TRBJ1-1, with D hard to call. CDR3 length equals 16 residues. Deletions cut 4 bases from V and 7 bases from J, with 23 bases between. Per the germline V gene, CDR1 is SGHRS and CDR2 is YFSETQ. The CDR3 region is CASSPSEGLRTYEAFF. CDR3 DNA sequence: TGCGCCAGCAGCCCATCGGAGGGCCTCCGAACTTATGAAGCTTTCTTT.

This clonotype came up a few times. This rearrangement joins TRBV28 to TRBJ1-2; D is perhaps TRBD1 (6 bases). The V and J ends lost 8 bases and 6 bases respectively, with 13 bases between them. The CDR3 is made up of 12 amino acids. Germline V gives CDR1 MDHEN, CDR2 SYDVKM. CDR3 region: CASFQGQDGYTF. DNA for the CDR3: TGTGCCAGCTTCCAGGGGCAGGATGGCTACACCTTC.

A note on this clonotype: The junction departs from germline at one end; a sequencing error may be responsible. The V and J genes are TRBV25-1 and TRBJ2-3, with 13 nucleotides matching TRBD2. The CDR3 consists of 15 residues. Germline V CDR1 and CDR2: MGHDK, SYGVNS. This chain's CDR3 is CASSMGLAGTNTQCF. The CDR3 DNA follows: TGTGCCAGCAGTATGGGACTAGCGGGGACCAATACGCAGTGTTTT.